The clone carrying this T cell receptor beta chain was picked up many times. What it binds is not known. The sample originates from a study of identical twins. Whole-study results and caveats: Researchers reported excess low generation probability among twin-shared out-of-frame alpha sequences.

MiXCR was run by TCRdb on the 5' RACE reads, yielding one entry per CDR3 protein. The sample records approximately 230,000 distinct CDR3 sequences, approximately 5.9% being singletons. This CDR3 is 13 amino acids long. Between the trimmed V and J ends, which lost 1 base and 3 bases, there was a span of 7 bases. Germline assignment: CDR1 LGHDT and CDR2 YNNKEL (reference sequence). The same data also went into a second study, on T cells expressing NK-cell markers. As reported in that work: Dominant NKG2C+ clonotype frequencies of roughly 1.0-8% of CD8+ T cells were measured in over 5 donors.

The chain is built from TRBV3-1 and TRBJ2-7; D not certain. The TCR was taken from a woman between 18 and 29 years old in good health. The sequenced sample consisted of CD8+ T cells sorted from blood. The CDR3 spells CASSQVGNYEQYF. The DNA of the CDR3 is TGTGCCAGCAGCCAAGTTGGCAACTACGAGCAGTACTTC.